The T cell receptor (beta chain) described here comes from a study of T cell changes during pregnancy in multiple sclerosis. J gave up 7 bases and V 4 bases, and 9 bases lay outside the gene matches. Germline loops: CDR1 LGHNA, CDR2 YSLEER. The CDR3 runs 15 residues. Only in-frame clones appear in the TCRdb table, and some are missing; sequencing was by immunoSEQ multiplex PCR. The sample consists of roughly 40,000 clones, around 90% of them appearing once. This clonotype was sampled from a female donor with multiple sclerosis, enrolled in a pregnancy study. J is TRBJ2-1 and V is TRBV4-3; 8 nucleotides align to TRBD2. The sequences come from CD4+ T cells from peripheral blood mononuclear cells, collected before pregnancy. The DNA for the CDR3 is TGCGCCAGCAGCCGCGGTATAGCGGGGATTAATGAGCAGTTCTTC. This gives the protein CASSRGIAGINEQFF.